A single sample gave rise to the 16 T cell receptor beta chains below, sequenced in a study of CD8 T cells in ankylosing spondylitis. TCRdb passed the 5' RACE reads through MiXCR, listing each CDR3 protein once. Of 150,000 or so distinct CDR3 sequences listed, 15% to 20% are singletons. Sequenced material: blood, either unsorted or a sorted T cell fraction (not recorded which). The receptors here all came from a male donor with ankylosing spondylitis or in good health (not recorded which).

The CDR3 nucleotides read TGTGCCAGCAGCCAAGAGGGGGACAGTCGGACCTTC. Protein sequence: CASSQEGDSRTF. The chain joins TRBV4-2 to TRBJ1-2; 7 bases align to TRBD1. The CDR3 loop spans 12 amino acids. After removal of 0 bases from V and 14 bases from J, the junction contained 6 bases not matched to a gene. Germline-derived CDR1 and CDR2 are LGHNA and YNFKEQ.

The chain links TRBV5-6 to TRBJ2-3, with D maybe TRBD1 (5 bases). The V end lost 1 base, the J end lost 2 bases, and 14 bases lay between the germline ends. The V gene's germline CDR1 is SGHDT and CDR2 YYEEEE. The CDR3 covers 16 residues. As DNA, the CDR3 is TGTGCCAGCAGCTTGAGGGGATCCGCCTCCACAGATACGCAGTATTTT. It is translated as CASSLRGSASTDTQYF.

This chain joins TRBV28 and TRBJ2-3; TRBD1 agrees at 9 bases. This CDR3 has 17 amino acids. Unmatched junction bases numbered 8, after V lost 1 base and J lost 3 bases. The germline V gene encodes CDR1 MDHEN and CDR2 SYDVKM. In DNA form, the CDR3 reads TGTGCCAGCAGTTTATTTATGGGACAGGGTTGGACAGATACGCAGTATTTT. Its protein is CASSLFMGQGWTDTQYF.

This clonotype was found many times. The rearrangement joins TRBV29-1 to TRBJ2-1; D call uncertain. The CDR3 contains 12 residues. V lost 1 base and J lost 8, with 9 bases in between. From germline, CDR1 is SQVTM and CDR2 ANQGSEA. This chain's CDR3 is CSVEARGDEQFF. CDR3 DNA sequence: TGCAGCGTTGAAGCCAGAGGAGATGAGCAGTTCTTC.

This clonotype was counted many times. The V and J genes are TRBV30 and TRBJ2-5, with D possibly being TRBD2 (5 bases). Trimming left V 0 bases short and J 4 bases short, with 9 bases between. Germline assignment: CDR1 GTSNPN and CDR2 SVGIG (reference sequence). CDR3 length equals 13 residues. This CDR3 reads CAWSVEATETQYF. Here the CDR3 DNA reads TGTGCCTGGAGTGTGGAGGCGACAGAGACCCAGTACTTC.

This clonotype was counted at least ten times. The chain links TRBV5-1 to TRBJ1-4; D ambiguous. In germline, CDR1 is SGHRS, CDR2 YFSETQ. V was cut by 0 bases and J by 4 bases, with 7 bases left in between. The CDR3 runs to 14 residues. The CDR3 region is CASSLEGRNEKLFF. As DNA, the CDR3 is TGCGCCAGCAGCTTGGAAGGCCGTAATGAAAAACTGTTTTTT.

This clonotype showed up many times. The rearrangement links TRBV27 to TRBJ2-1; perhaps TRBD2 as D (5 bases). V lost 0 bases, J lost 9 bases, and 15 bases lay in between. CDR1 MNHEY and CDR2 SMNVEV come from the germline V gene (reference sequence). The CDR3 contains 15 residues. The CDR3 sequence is CASSLSGGQTPEQFF. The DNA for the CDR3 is TGTGCCAGCAGTTTATCTGGCGGGCAAACACCTGAGCAGTTCTTC.

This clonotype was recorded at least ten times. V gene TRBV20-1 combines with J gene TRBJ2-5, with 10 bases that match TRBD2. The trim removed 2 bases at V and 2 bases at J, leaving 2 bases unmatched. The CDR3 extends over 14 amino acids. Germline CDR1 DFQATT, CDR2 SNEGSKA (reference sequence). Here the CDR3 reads CSARLAGAQETQYF. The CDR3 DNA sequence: TGCAGTGCTAGACTAGCGGGAGCTCAAGAGACCCAGTACTTC.

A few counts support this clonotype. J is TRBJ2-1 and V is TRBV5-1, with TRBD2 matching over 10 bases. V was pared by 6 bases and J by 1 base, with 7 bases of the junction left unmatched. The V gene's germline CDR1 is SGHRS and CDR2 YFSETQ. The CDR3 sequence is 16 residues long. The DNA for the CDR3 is TGCGCCAGCACGCTAGCGGGAGACTGGTCCTACAATGAGCAGTTCTTC. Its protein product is CASTLAGDWSYNEQFF.

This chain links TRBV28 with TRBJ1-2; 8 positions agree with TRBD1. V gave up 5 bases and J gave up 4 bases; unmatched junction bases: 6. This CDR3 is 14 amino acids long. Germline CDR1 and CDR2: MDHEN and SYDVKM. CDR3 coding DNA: TGTGCCAGCAGTAGATTACAGGGGGGCTATGGCTACACCTTC. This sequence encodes CASSRLQGGYGYTF.

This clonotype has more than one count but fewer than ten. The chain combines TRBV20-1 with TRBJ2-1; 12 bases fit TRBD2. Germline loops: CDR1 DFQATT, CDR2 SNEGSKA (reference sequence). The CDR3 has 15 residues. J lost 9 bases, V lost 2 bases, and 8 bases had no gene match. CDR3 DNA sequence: TGCAGTGCTAGACCCCTAGCGGGAGGGCACGGTGAGCAGTTCTTC. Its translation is CSARPLAGGHGEQFF.

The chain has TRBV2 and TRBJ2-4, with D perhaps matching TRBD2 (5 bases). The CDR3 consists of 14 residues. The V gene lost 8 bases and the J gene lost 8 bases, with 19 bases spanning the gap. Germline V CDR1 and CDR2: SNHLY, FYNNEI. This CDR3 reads CASESGIALDIQYF. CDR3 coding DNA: TGTGCCAGCGAGTCCGGGATAGCTTTGGACATTCAGTACTTC.

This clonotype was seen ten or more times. As DNA, the CDR3 is TGCGCCAGCAGCTTGAGCAGGGGCGAGCAGTACTTC. Protein sequence: CASSLSRGEQYF. The chain uses TRBV5-1 and TRBJ2-7; perhaps TRBD1 as D (6 bases). This CDR3 is built from 12 residues. The V end was cut by 1 base, the J end by 6 bases, with 8 bases between. Germline lookup yields CDR1 SGHRS and CDR2 YFSETQ.

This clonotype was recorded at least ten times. The DNA for the CDR3 is TGTGCCATCAGTGACCAGAACACCGGGGAGCTGTTTTTT. Translating it yields CAISDQNTGELFF. The rearrangement uses TRBV10-3 and TRBJ2-2; D not resolved. V lost 3 bases, J lost 1 base, and 3 bases lay in between. Germline V CDR1 and CDR2: ENHRY, SYGVKD. The CDR3 loop spans 13 amino acids.

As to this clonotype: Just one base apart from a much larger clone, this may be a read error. The CDR3 loop reads CVSSPPLAGSSYNEQFF. The CDR3 bases are TGTGTCAGCAGTCCCCCGTTAGCGGGAAGCTCCTACAATGAGCAGTTCTTC. V gene TRBV6-1 combines with J gene TRBJ2-1; 8 bases match TRBD2. Germline assignment: CDR1 MNHNS and CDR2 SASEGT. This CDR3 comprises 17 residues.

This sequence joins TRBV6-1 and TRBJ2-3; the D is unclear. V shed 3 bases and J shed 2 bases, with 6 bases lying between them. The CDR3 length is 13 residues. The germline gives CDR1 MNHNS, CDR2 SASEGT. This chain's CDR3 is CASSDPVTDTQYF. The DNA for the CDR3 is TGTGCCAGCAGTGATCCTGTCACAGATACGCAGTATTTT.